This T cell receptor (beta chain) was captured by sequencing in a study of blood T cell repertoires in COVID-19. Study context: Collection of acute and convalescent COVID-19 samples took place in the United States, Italy and Spain. PBMCs, B-cell-depleted T cells, or T cells provided the cDNA or gDNA that made up the material.

From germline, CDR1 is KGHDR and CDR2 SFDVKD. This CDR3 contains 15 residues. J gave up 5 bases and V 3 bases, and 4 bases lay outside the gene matches. Authors' analysis steps: Scientists estimated how many nucleated cells there were by amplifying reference gene primers. This table comes from immunoSEQ multiplex PCR, and its TCRdb copy is limited to in-frame clones, with some not included. V and J calls and clone size are as listed in that table; D and trimming were resolved from the DNA. The sample lists some 300,000 clones; about 87% were seen once. The clonotype originates from a man aged 65 to 79 with acute or convalescent COVID-19. The rearrangement uses TRBV24-1 and TRBJ2-5; 11 bases are a match to TRBD2. Sequencing was done on a sample of peripheral blood. The chain's CDR3 is CATSDLAGGGETQYF. The CDR3 region has the DNA TGTGCCACCAGTGATCTAGCGGGAGGTGGGGAGACCCAGTACTTC.